Sequencing of this T cell receptor (beta chain) was carried out in a study of tissue T cells after allogeneic stem cell transplantation. Study-level results: TCR repertoires tracked anatomic similarity, regardless of disease or transplant status.

The time point denotes: mouse harvest day 14 after allogeneic transplant. Mouse grafts combined 10^7 T-cell-depleted bone marrow cells with 10^6 splenic CD5+ T cells. Mice had MHC-mismatched B6 into BALB/c GVHD, sampled day 7 or 14. Clones were sequenced by immunoSEQ multiplex PCR, and TCRdb holds only the in-frame ones, with some missing. The table has fewer than 550 clones, over 45% seen once. Notes on this clone: Its antigen remains unknown. The genes and germline here are from mouse.

The clonotype comes from a female BALB/c mouse given C57BL/6 T cells with graft-versus-host disease after an allogeneic hematopoietic cell transplant. Sequencing input: blood.

Partial CDR3 DNA: TGTGCAAGCAGCTTAGATGCCGGGACAGGGCCCAACGAAAGATTATTT. Its translation is CASSLDAGTGPNERLF. The full CDR3 protein is CASSLDAGTGPNERLFF. The chain has TRBV16 and TRBJ1-4; TRBD1 aligns across 9 bases. The read comes to an end 1 residue before the CDR3 does, leaving the germline J gene to fill in the end. Looked up from germline, CDR1 is SGHSA and CDR2 is FRNQAP. The CDR3 sequence is 17 residues long. Trimming at V came to 0 bases and at J to 3 bases, leaving 5 bases not matched to a gene.